This passage covers 9 T cell receptor beta chains from one sample sequenced in a study of blood T cell repertoires in COVID-19. Assay used: immunoSEQ multiplex PCR; TCRdb lists only in-frame clones, some missing. The sample has hundreds of thousands of clones, approximately 83% seen once. Material for sequencing was PBMCs or T cells enriched from blood (not recorded which). These receptors were taken from a woman in her 40s who had been exposed to COVID-19.

This clone was seen a few times. The V call is TRBV6-5, the J call TRBJ2-1; TRBD2 might be the D (6 bases). The V end lost 6 bases, the J end lost 7 bases, and 19 bases lay between the germline ends. This CDR3 is built from 15 residues. Germline values: CDR1 MNHEY, CDR2 SVGAGI. In nucleotides, the CDR3 is TGTGCCAGCAGACGAAACTCGAACGGGGGTAATGAGCAGTTCTTC. This translates into CASRRNSNGGNEQFF.

To note about this clone: Other nucleotide sequences in the sample specify the same CDR3. The chain uses TRBV6-5 and TRBJ2-5; TRBD2 agrees at 8 bases. This CDR3 contains 12 residues. The germline CDR1 and CDR2 sequences are MNHEY and SVGAGI. V was pared by 5 bases and J by 5 bases, with 1 base of the junction left unmatched. CDR3 in DNA: TGTGCCAGCAGTACGGGGGGGGAGACCCAGTACTTC. Translated, it gives CASSTGGETQYF.

The chain couples TRBV9 to TRBJ1-2, with 7 nucleotides matching TRBD1. CDR3 length: 17 residues. The J segment lost 2 bases and the V segment lost 3 bases, leaving 13 bases of the junction unmatched. Looked up from germline, CDR1 is SGDLS and CDR2 is YYNGEE. Here the CDR3 DNA reads TGTGCCAGCAGCGGAACAGAAGCCGGGACAGACAACTATGGCTACACCTTC. This codes for CASSGTEAGTDNYGYTF.

V and J are TRBV24-1 and TRBJ2-1; TRBD2 agrees at 10 bases. Germline V gene sequence: CDR1 KGHDR, CDR2 SFDVKD. The CDR3 contains 17 residues. J lost 4 bases, V lost 1 base, and 6 bases had no gene match. The chain's CDR3 is CATSDFHSGGLYNEQFF. DNA for the CDR3: TGTGCCACCAGTGATTTTCATAGCGGGGGGCTGTACAATGAGCAGTTCTTC.

The chain combines TRBV19 with TRBJ1-1; TRBD1 might be the D (6 bases). Trimming stripped 5 bases from V and 0 bases from J, with 13 bases between. There are 15 residues in the CDR3. Germline V gene lookup returns CDR1 LNHDA and CDR2 SQIVND (reference sequence). CDR3 protein: CASSYPGGLNTEAFF. CDR3 bases: TGTGCCAGTAGTTACCCGGGGGGCCTGAACACTGAAGCTTTCTTT. Based on the CDR3 plus reference TRBV19 and TRBJ1-1, the full variable domain is DGGITQSPKYLFRKEGQNVTLSCEQNLNHDAMYWYRQDPGQGLRLIYYSQIVNDFQKGDIAEGYSVSREKKESFPLTVTSAQKNPTAFYLCASSYPGGLNTEAFFGQGTRLTVV.

The gene calls are TRBV10-2 and TRBJ1-6; D is possibly TRBD1 (5 bases). This CDR3 is built from 14 residues. The V and J ends lost 6 bases and 9 bases respectively, with 15 bases between them. The V gene's germline CDR1 is WSHSY and CDR2 SAAADI. CDR3 residues: CASSHWTMGSPLHF. The CDR3 DNA reads TGCGCCAGCAGCCATTGGACAATGGGTTCACCCCTCCACTTT.

The V and J genes are TRBV5-4 and TRBJ2-2; tentatively, D is TRBD2 (6 bases). Germline V gives CDR1 SGHNT, CDR2 YYREEE (reference sequence). Trimming left V 2 bases short and J 4 bases short, with 12 bases between. The CDR3 is 15 residues long. The CDR3 is CASSLGRRGTGELFF. The CDR3 DNA follows: TGTGCCAGCAGCTTAGGCAGGAGGGGCACCGGGGAGCTGTTTTTT.

The J gene is TRBJ1-5, the V gene TRBV11-2; tentative D call: TRBD1 (6 bases). CDR1 is SGHAT and CDR2 is FQNNGV in the germline V gene. This CDR3 has 19 residues. V lost 0 bases to trimming and J lost 2 bases, with 20 bases between them. The CDR3 sequence: CASSLDPPGGQRGNQPQHF. The CDR3 DNA sequence: TGTGCCAGCAGCTTAGATCCCCCCGGGGGGCAGAGGGGCAATCAGCCCCAGCATTTT.

V is TRBV7-2 and J is TRBJ1-1; possible D gene TRBD1, 5 bases. The ends were cut back, 1 base at V and 3 bases at J, with 15 bases in the middle. CDR1 is SGHTA and CDR2 is FQGNSA in the germline V gene. This CDR3 contains 16 residues. This CDR3 reads CASSLEGWYTDTEAFF. The CDR3, as DNA: TGTGCCAGCAGCTTAGAGGGGTGGTATACGGACACTGAAGCTTTCTTT.